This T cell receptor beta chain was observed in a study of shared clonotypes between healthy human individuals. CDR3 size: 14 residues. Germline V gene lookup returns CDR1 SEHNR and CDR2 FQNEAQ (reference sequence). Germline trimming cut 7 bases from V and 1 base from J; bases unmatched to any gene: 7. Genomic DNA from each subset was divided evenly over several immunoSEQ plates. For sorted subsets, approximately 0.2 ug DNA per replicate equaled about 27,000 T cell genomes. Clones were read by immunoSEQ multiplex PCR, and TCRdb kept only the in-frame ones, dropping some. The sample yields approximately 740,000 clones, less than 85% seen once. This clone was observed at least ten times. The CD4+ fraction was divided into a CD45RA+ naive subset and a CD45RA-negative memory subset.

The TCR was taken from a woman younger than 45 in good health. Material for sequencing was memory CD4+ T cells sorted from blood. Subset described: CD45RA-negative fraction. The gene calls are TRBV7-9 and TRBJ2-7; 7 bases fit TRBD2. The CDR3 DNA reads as TGTGCCAGCACAGGGAGGGCCGGTTCCTACGAGCAGTACTTC. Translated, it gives CASTGRAGSYEQYF.